This T cell receptor delta chain was identified during a study of Vδ1+ human thymocytes. Regarding the study as a whole: Despite high sort purity, about 19% of thymic T cell receptor delta sequences were Vdelta2. Unexpected Vdelta2 sequences could cause misinterpretation of bulk repertoire data. TRG sequences recurred across donors, whereas TRD sequences stayed essentially private. Thymic TRG and TRD repertoires appeared highly polyclonal.

Per the germline V gene, CDR1 is TSWWSYY and CDR2 is QGS. Deletions cut 2 bases from V and 0 bases from J, with 40 bases between. The length of the CDR3 is 25 residues. Purity of the sorted Vdelta1+ thymocytes ranged from 98% to 99.6%. A word on this clone: The antigen is unknown.

RNA was extracted from the cells and then reverse transcribed. CDR3 amplicons came from multiplex PCR with pooled V-gene forward and constant-region reverse primers. TCRdb processed the multiplex PCR reads again with the CATT caller. This sample carries some 73,000 delta-chain clones, around 34% of them seen once, and the ten largest clones take over 0.2%. This receptor was identified in a boy in the first two years of life who had congenital heart surgery. The specimen sequenced was Vdelta1+ gamma-delta thymocytes from the thymus. Stated subset: FACS-sorted CD3+ TCRalphabeta- TCRVdelta1+ TCRVdelta2- thymocytes. This chain links TRDV1 with TRDJ1; TRDD2 might be the D (9 bases). The CDR3 loop is CALGESSRPSYKGYAPMEDTDKLIF. CDR3 DNA: TGTGCTCTTGGGGAAAGTTCCAGGCCTTCCTACAAGGGATACGCGCCCATGGAAGACACCGATAAACTCATCTTT.